This passage covers 17 T cell receptor beta chains from one sample sequenced in a study of OX40 agonist ivuxolimab in advanced cancers. Only in-frame clones appear in the TCRdb table, and some are missing; sequencing was by immunoSEQ multiplex PCR. The repertoire holds some 96,000 clones, with more than 85% as singletons. This specimen was CD4+ or CD8+ T cells sorted from blood, taken in a trial of the OX40 agonist ivuxolimab. These receptors all stem from an adult with an advanced solid tumor such as melanoma, head and neck, liver or kidney cancer.

The genes are TRBV4-3 and TRBJ2-3, with a tentative D call TRBD2 (6 bases). The CDR3 length is 16 residues. Deletions cut 4 bases from V and 2 bases from J, with 16 bases between. In germline, CDR1 is LGHNA, CDR2 YSLEER. The CDR3 here is CASSPSLARNTDTQYF. The CDR3 nucleotides read TGCGCCAGCAGCCCTAGTCTAGCGAGAAACACAGATACGCAGTATTTT.

J is TRBJ1-1 and V is TRBV30; TRBD1 matches 7 bases. This CDR3 has 14 residues. The germline V gene encodes CDR1 GTSNPN and CDR2 SVGIG (reference sequence). V lost 3 bases, J lost 0 bases, and 4 bases stayed unmatched. The CDR3 coding sequence is TGTGCCTGGAGGGGACAGACTCTGAACACTGAAGCTTTCTTT. This translates into CAWRGQTLNTEAFF. Supplemented by reference TRBV30 and TRBJ1-1, the full variable domain reads SQTIHQWPATLVQPVGSPLSLECTVEGTSNPNLYWYRQAAGRGLQLLFYSVGIGQISSEVPQNLSASRPQDRQFILSSKKLLLSDSGFYLCAWRGQTLNTEAFFGQGTRLTVV.

The chain recombines TRBV6-5 with TRBJ2-7; D may be TRBD1 (5 bases). V dropped 0 bases and J dropped 2 bases, with 11 bases sitting between them. There are 15 residues in the CDR3. The germline V gene encodes CDR1 MNHEY and CDR2 SVGAGI. The DNA for the CDR3 is TGTGCCAGCAGTTACTCGATAGAAGGGGCCTACGAGCAGTACTTC. Encoded protein: CASSYSIEGAYEQYF.

The J gene is TRBJ2-1, the V gene TRBV6-5, with TRBD2 matching over 7 bases. V was pared by 6 bases and J by 7 bases, with 9 bases of the junction left unmatched. CDR1 and CDR2 (germline): MNHEY, SVGAGI. CDR3 length: 14 amino acids. CDR3 in DNA: TGTGCCAGCAGCCCTCGACTAGCAGAGAATGAGCAGTTCTTC. Translated: CASSPRLAENEQFF.

The V gene is TRBV10-2, the J gene TRBJ2-5; the D call may be TRBD1 or TRBD2 (5 bases each). The V gene lost 8 bases and the J gene lost 1 base, with 14 bases spanning the gap. CDR1 is WSHSY, CDR2 SAAADI, per germline. This CDR3 has 14 residues. The CDR3 region is CASARGGAQETQYF. CDR3 coding DNA: TGCGCCAGCGCCCGGGGCGGCGCCCAAGAGACCCAGTACTTC.

This clone has just one count. J is TRBJ1-2 and V is TRBV28; 7 bases are shared with TRBD1. V was clipped by 1 base and J by 7 bases; unmatched bases: 3. CDR1 and CDR2 from the germline V gene are MDHEN and SYDVKM. CDR3 length equals 13 residues. The CDR3 DNA reads as TGTGCCAGCAGTTTATTGTCAGGGGGTGGCTACACCTTC. Translating gives CASSLLSGGGYTF.

The rearrangement uses TRBV7-2 and TRBJ1-3; D may be TRBD1 (6 bases). With 3 bases removed from V and 2 bases from J, the gap between germline ends came to 11 bases. The CDR3 is 15 amino acids. From germline, CDR1 is SGHTA and CDR2 FQGNSA. The chain's CDR3 is CASSLMGQAGNTIYF. DNA of the CDR3: TGTGCCAGCAGCTTGATGGGACAAGCTGGAAACACCATATATTTT.

J is TRBJ2-2 and V is TRBV30, with 9 nucleotides matching TRBD2. V gave up 4 bases and J gave up 5 bases; unmatched junction bases: 2. The CDR3 consists of 13 residues. Germline V lookup: CDR1 GTSNPN, CDR2 SVGIG (reference sequence). The CDR3 loop reads CAWKLAGTGELFF. DNA of the CDR3: TGTGCCTGGAAGCTAGCGGGAACCGGGGAGCTGTTTTTT.

The J gene is TRBJ1-2, the V gene TRBV29-1; a possible D gene is TRBD1 (5 bases). This CDR3 has 15 residues. Germline V gives CDR1 SQVTM, CDR2 ANQGSEA. Trimming took 5 bases from V and 7 from J, leaving 23 bases between them. The CDR3 DNA follows: TGCAGCGTTTACCAACTTGCGGGGACCCGCGGTGGCTACACCTTC. Translating gives CSVYQLAGTRGGYTF.

Written as DNA, the CDR3 is TGTGCCAGCAGCTTAGGGGGGGGTAGCGGGAAGGAGACCCAGTACTTC. It codes for CASSLGGGSGKETQYF. V is TRBV7-2 and J is TRBJ2-5; 8 positions agree with TRBD2. V was clipped by 1 base and J by 5 bases; unmatched bases: 9. This CDR3 is 16 amino acids long. CDR1 and CDR2 from the germline V gene are SGHTA and FQGNSA.

J is TRBJ1-2 and V is TRBV28; D is ambiguous. The CDR3 is 14 residues long. Germline CDR1 MDHEN, CDR2 SYDVKM. V was clipped by 3 bases and J by 8 bases, with 16 bases between them. CDR3 coding DNA: TGTGCCAGCAGTTTTGCAGAACTCGTGCGGGGCTACACCTTC. This codes for CASSFAELVRGYTF.

The rearrangement joins TRBV4-3 to TRBJ1-2; 12 bases are shared with TRBD1. Trimming at V came to 4 bases and at J to 5 bases, leaving 5 bases not matched to a gene. This CDR3 is built from 15 residues. Per germline, CDR1 LGHNA and CDR2 YSLEER. CDR3 DNA sequence: TGCGCCAGCAGCCCCGGGACAGGGGGCGGGTATGGCTACACCTTC. Encoded protein: CASSPGTGGGYGYTF.

This clone was observed a handful of times. The chain joins TRBV27 to TRBJ2-6; no firm D call. V lost 5 bases to trimming and J lost 2 bases, with 13 bases between them. In germline, CDR1 is MNHEY, CDR2 SMNVEV (reference sequence). This CDR3 spans 16 amino acids. This CDR3 is CASSAPRAAGANVLTF. The CDR3 nucleotides read TGTGCCAGCAGTGCACCACGTGCGGCTGGGGCCAACGTCCTGACTTTC.

The rearrangement uses TRBV15 and TRBJ2-7; 11 positions match TRBD2. The CDR3 runs to 17 residues. Germline V CDR1 and CDR2: LNHNV, YYDKDF (reference sequence). V lost 0 bases, J lost 4 bases, and 8 bases stayed unmatched. DNA of the CDR3: TGTGCCACCAGCAGAGATAATGGGCCTAGCGGGAGGTACGAGCAGTACTTC. This translates into CATSRDNGPSGRYEQYF.

This clone occurred a few times. This chain connects TRBV2 to TRBJ1-1; TRBD1 is a possible D gene (6 bases). The V end lost 4 bases, the J end lost 5 bases, and 14 bases lay between the germline ends. The CDR3 has 14 amino acids. Germline CDR1 and CDR2: SNHLY and FYNNEI. For the CDR3, the DNA is TGTGCCAGCAGTGTTTTACCCACAGGGACTGAAGCTTTCTTT. This encodes CASSVLPTGTEAFF.

The chain has TRBV7-2 and TRBJ2-5; D ambiguous. The CDR3 covers 14 residues. V shed 0 bases and J shed 2 bases, with 7 bases lying between them. Germline CDR1 SGHTA, CDR2 FQGNSA. The CDR3 spells CASSLAGSQETQYF. DNA of the CDR3: TGTGCCAGCAGCTTAGCGGGGTCACAAGAGACCCAGTACTTC.

In DNA, the CDR3 is TGTGCCAGCAGTGGGGGGAGAGCGGGAGGGTGGGATACGCAGTATTTT. It is translated as CASSGGRAGGWDTQYF. The J gene is TRBJ2-3, the V gene TRBV28; 10 bases are shared with TRBD2. Germline lookup yields CDR1 MDHEN and CDR2 SYDVKM. The ends lost 5 bases at V and 6 bases at J; junction bases unmatched: 11. The CDR3 runs to 16 residues.